This TCR beta chain was captured in a study of cytomegalovirus exposure and HLA in healthy donors. Study conclusions and caveats: Listed as cytomegalovirus-associated were around 160 TCR beta chains. In most subjects, TCR beta sequences reportedly gave accurate predictions of HLA-A and HLA-B alleles.

PCR primers comprised 60 Vbeta and 13 Jbeta primers. Assay used: immunoSEQ multiplex PCR; TCRdb lists only in-frame clones, some missing. The profile shows fewer than 120,000 clones, roughly 80% of them singletons. Trimming left V 4 bases short and J 6 bases short, with 16 bases between. Germline lookup yields CDR1 SGHTA and CDR2 FQGNSA. The CDR3 contains 14 residues. Comments on this clone: Its antigen is undetermined.

The receptor comes from a man under 40 in good health and CMV-seropositive. Input material: PBMCs. The chain uses TRBV7-2 and TRBJ2-7, with D possibly TRBD1 on 6 matching bases. The CDR3 sequence is CASSSALQGSEQYF. CDR3 nucleotides: TGTGCCAGCAGCTCAGCCCTTCAGGGGTCCGAGCAGTACTTC.